One T cell receptor (beta chain) is described in this entry. These data belong to a study of blood T cell repertoires in COVID-19. Profiled with immunoSEQ multiplex PCR; TCRdb holds only in-frame clones, not every one. The sample contains about 130,000 clones, more than 70% of which appear only once. This TCR was recovered from a woman of 80 years or more with COVID-19, enrolled during active disease. The sequenced sample was peripheral blood.

CDR3: CASSPRLAATQYF. In DNA, the CDR3 is TGTGCCAGCAGCCCAAGACTAGCTGCTACCCAGTACTTC. V gene TRBV14 combines with J gene TRBJ2-5, with TRBD2 matching over 7 bases. Germline V gives CDR1 SGHDN, CDR2 FVKESK. The CDR3 runs to 13 residues. V trimming: 4 bases; J trimming: 8 bases; junction bases outside the gene matches: 7.